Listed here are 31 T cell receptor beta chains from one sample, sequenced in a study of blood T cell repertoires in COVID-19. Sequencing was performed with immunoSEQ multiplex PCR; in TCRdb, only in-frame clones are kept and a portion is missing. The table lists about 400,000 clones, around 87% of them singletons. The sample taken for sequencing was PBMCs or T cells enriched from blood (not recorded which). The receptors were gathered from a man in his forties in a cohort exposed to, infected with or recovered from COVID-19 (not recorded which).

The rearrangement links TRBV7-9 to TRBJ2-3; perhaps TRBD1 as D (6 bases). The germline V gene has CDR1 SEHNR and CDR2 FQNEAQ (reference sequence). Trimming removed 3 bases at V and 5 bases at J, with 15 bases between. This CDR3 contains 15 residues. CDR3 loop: CASSFARGGVDTQYF. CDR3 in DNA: TGTGCCAGCAGCTTCGCTAGAGGGGGTGTAGATACGCAGTATTTT.

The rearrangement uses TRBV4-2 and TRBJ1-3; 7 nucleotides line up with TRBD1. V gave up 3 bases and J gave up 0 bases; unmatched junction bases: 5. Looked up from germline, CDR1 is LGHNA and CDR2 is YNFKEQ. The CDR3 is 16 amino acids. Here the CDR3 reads CASSQDRQSSGNTIYF. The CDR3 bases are TGTGCCAGCAGCCAGGACAGGCAAAGCTCTGGAAACACCATATATTTT.

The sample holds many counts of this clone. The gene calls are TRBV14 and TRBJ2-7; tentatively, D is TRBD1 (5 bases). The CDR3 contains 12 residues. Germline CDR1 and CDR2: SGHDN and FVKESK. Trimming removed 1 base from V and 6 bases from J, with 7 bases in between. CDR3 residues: CASSQVTGEQYF. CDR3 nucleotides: TGTGCCAGCAGCCAAGTAACAGGCGAGCAGTACTTC.

In nucleotides, the CDR3 is TGTGCCAGCAGGACTACTCGAGTTGAAGCTTTCTTT. Its translation is CASRTTRVEAFF. The chain joins TRBV28 to TRBJ1-1; D remains unclear. V lost 6 bases, J lost 7 bases, and 12 bases lay in between. Germline loops: CDR1 MDHEN, CDR2 SYDVKM. This CDR3 has 12 residues.

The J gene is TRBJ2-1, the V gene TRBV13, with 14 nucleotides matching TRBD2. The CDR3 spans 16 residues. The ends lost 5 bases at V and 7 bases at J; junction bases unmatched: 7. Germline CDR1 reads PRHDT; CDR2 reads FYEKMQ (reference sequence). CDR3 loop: CASSKGLAGVGNEQFF. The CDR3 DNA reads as TGTGCCAGCAGCAAGGGACTAGCGGGAGTGGGGAATGAGCAGTTCTTC.

Written as DNA, the CDR3 is TGTGCCAGCAGCCTTCAGCAGTATTTT. It codes for CASSLQQYF. The chain links TRBV7-8 to TRBJ2-3; no clear D. The germline gives CDR1 SGHVS, CDR2 FQNEAQ. V was clipped by 5 bases and J by 11 bases, with 5 bases between them. The CDR3 extends over 9 amino acids.

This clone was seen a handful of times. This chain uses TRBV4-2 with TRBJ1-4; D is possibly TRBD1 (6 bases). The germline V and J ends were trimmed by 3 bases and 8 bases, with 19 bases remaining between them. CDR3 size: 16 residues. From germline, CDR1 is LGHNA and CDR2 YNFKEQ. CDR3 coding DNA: TGTGCCAGCAGCCAGGGGGACCGGGGGGCCGGCGAAAAACTGTTTTTT. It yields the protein CASSQGDRGAGEKLFF.

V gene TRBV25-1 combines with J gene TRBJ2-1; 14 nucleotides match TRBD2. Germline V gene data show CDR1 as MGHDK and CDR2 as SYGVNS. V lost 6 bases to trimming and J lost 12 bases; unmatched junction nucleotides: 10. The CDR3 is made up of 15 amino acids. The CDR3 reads CASREGTSGSGRQFF. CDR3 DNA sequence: TGTGCCAGCAGAGAAGGGACTAGCGGGAGTGGGAGGCAGTTCTTC.

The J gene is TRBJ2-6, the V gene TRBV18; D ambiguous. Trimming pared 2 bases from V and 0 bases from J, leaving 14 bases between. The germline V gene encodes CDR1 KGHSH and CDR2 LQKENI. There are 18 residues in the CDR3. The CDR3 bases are TGTGCCAGCTCACCATTAAACAGTAGAAGCTCTGGGGCCAACGTCCTGACTTTC. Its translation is CASSPLNSRSSGANVLTF.

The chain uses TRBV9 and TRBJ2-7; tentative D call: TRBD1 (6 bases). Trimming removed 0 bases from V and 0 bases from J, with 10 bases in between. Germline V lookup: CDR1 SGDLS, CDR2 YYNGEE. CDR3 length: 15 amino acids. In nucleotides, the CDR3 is TGTGCCAGCAGCGTAGCTGTGGACAGCTCCTACGAGCAGTACTTC. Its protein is CASSVAVDSSYEQYF.

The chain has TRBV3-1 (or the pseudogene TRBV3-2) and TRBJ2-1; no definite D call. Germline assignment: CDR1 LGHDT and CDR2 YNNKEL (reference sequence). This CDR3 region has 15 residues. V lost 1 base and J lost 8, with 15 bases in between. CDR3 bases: TGTGCCAGCAGCCAAGGGGTCAAGTGGAGCGATGAGCAGTTCTTC. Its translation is CASSQGVKWSDEQFF.

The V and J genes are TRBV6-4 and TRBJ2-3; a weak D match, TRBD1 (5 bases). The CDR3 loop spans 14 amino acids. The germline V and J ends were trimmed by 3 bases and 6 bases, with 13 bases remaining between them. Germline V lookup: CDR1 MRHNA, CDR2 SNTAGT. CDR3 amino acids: CASSEGQATDTQYF. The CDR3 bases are TGTGCCAGCAGTGAGGGGCAAGCCACGGATACGCAGTATTTT.

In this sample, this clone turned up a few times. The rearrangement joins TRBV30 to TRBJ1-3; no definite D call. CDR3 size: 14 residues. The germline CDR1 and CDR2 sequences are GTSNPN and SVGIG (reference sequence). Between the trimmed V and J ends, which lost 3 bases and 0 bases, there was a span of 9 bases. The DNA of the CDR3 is TGTGCCTGGAGCAGGATCAACTCTGGAAACACCATATATTTT. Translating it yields CAWSRINSGNTIYF.

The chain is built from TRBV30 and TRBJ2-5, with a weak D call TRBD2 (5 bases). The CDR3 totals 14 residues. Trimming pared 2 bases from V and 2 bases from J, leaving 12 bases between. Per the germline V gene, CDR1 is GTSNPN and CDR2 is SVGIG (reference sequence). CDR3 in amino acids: CAWSLANSQETQYF. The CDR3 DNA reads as TGTGCCTGGAGTCTAGCCAACTCTCAAGAGACCCAGTACTTC.

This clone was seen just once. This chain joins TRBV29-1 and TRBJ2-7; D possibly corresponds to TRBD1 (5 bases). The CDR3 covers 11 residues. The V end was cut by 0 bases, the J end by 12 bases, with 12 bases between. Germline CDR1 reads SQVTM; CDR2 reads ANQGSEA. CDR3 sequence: CSVEDSTDRYF. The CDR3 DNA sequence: TGCAGCGTTGAAGATTCGACAGATAGGTACTTC.

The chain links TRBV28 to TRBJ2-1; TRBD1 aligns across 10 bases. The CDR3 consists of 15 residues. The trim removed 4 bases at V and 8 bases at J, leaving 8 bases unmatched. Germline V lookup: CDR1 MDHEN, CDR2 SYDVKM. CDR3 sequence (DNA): TGTGCCAGCAGTTCACTGGGGACAGGGGAAGATGAGCAGTTCTTC. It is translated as CASSSLGTGEDEQFF.

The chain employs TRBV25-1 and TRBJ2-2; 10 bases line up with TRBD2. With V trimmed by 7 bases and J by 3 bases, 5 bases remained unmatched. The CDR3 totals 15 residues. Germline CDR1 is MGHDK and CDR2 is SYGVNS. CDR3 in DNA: TGTGCCAGCAAGACCGGGACTAGCGACACCGGGGAGCTGTTTTTT. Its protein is CASKTGTSDTGELFF.

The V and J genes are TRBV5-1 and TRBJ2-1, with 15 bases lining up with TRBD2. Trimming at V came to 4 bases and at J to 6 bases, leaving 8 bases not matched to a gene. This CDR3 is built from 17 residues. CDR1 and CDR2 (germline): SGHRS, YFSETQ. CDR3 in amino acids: CASSAIPGLAGGNEQFF. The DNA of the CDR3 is TGCGCCAGCAGCGCAATCCCGGGACTAGCGGGGGGCAATGAGCAGTTCTTC.

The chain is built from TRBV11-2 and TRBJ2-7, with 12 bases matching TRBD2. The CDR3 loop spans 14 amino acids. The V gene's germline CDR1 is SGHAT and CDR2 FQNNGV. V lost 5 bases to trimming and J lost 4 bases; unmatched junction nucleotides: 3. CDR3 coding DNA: TGTGCCAGCAGCCCGACTAGCGGGAGTTACGAGCAGTACTTC. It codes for CASSPTSGSYEQYF.

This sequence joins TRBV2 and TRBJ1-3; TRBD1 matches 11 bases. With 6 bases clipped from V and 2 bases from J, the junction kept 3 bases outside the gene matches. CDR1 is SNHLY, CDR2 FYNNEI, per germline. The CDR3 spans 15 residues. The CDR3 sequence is CASRGQGGTGNTIYF. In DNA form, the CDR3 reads TGTGCCAGCAGGGGACAGGGGGGGACTGGAAACACCATATATTTT.

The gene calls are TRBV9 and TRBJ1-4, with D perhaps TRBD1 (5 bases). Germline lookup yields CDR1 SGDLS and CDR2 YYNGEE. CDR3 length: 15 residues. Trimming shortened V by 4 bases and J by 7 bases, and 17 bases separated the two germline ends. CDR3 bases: TGTGCCAGCAGCAAATACGGTCAGGGCACTGAAAAACTGTTTTTT. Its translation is CASSKYGQGTEKLFF.

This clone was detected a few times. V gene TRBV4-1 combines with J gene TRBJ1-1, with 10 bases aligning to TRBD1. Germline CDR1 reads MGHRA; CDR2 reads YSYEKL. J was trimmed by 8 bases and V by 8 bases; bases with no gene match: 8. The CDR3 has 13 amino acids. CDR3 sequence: CASQGQGTAEAFF. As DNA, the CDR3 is TGCGCCAGCCAGGGACAGGGGACGGCAGAAGCTTTCTTT.

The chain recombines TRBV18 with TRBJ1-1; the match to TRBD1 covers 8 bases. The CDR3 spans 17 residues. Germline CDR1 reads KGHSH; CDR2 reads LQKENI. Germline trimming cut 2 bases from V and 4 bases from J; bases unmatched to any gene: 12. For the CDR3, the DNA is TGTGCCAGCTCACCATCGATTGGTGGGCAGGGGGCCACTGAAGCTTTCTTT. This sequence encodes CASSPSIGGQGATEAFF. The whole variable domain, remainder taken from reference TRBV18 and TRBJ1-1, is NAGVMQNPRHLVRRRGQEARLRCSPMKGHSHVYWYRQLPEEGLKFMVYLQKENIIDESGMPKERFSAEFPKEGPSILRIQQVVRGDSAAYFCASSPSIGGQGATEAFFGQGTRLTVV.

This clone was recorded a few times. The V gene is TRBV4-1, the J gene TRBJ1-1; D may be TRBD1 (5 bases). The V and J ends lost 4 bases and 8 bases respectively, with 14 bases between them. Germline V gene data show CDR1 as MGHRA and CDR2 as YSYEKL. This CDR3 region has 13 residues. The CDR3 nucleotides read TGCGCCAGCAGCCCCGGCGGACATTCAGAAGCTTTCTTT. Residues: CASSPGGHSEAFF.

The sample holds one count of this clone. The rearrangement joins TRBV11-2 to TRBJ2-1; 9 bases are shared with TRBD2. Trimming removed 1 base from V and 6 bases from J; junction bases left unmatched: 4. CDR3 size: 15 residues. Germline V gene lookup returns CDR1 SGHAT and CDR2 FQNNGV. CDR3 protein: CASSLGSSGGNEQFF. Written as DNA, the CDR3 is TGTGCCAGCAGCTTAGGGAGTAGCGGGGGCAATGAGCAGTTCTTC.

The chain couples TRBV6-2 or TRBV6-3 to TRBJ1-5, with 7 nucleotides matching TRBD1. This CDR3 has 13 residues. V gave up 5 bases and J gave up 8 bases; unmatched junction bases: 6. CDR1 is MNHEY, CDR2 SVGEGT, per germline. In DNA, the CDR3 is TGTGCCAGCAGTCCCGACAGGGTGAAGCCCCAGCATTTT. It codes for CASSPDRVKPQHF.

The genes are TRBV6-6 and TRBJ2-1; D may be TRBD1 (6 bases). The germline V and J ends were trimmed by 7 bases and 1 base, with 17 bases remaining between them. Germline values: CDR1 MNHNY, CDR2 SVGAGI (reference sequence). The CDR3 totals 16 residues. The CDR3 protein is CASTTGGRGSYNEQFF. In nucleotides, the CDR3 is TGTGCCAGCACCACTGGAGGCAGGGGATCCTACAATGAGCAGTTCTTC.

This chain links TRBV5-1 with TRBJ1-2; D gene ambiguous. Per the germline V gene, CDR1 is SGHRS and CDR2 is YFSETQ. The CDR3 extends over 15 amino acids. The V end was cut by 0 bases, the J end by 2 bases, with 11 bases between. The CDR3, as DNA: TGCGCCAGCAGCTTGGATGGGAGTCTGAACTATGGCTACACCTTC. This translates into CASSLDGSLNYGYTF.

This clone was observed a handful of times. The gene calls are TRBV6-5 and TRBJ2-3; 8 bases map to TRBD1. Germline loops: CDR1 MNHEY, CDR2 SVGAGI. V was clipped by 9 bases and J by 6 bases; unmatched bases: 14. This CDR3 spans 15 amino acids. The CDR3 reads CASTGGTGTIDTQYF. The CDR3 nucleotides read TGTGCCAGTACCGGCGGGACAGGAACTATTGATACGCAGTATTTT.

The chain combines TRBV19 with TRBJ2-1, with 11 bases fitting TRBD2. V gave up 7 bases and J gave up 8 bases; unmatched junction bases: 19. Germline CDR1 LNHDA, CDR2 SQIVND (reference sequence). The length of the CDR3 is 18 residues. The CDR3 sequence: CASTKEVPTSGMFHEQFF. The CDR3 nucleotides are TGTGCCAGTACTAAAGAAGTCCCGACTAGCGGGATGTTCCATGAGCAGTTCTTC. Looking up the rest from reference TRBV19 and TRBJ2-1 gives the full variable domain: DGGITQSPKYLFRKEGQNVTLSCEQNLNHDAMYWYRQDPGQGLRLIYYSQIVNDFQKGDIAEGYSVSREKKESFPLTVTSAQKNPTAFYLCASTKEVPTSGMFHEQFFGPGTRLTVL.

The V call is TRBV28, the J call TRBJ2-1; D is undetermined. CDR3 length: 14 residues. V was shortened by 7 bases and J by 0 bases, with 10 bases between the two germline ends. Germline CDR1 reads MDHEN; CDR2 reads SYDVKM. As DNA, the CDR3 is TGTGCCAGCATGCCTAACCTCTCCTACAATGAGCAGTTCTTC. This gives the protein CASMPNLSYNEQFF.